This TCR beta chain emerged from a study of T cells after posttransplantation cyclophosphamide. Study observations and caveats: Donor-recipient repertoire similarity was low at 1-2 months, rising over year one.

Treatment was busulfan-fludarabine conditioning, a marrow graft, and cyclophosphamide on days +3 and +4. Assay: immunoSEQ multiplex PCR; the TCRdb copy retains only in-frame clones and omits some. The profile covers approximately 13,000 clones, none occurring a single time. Unmatched junction bases numbered 7, after V lost 6 bases and J lost 6 bases. This CDR3 comprises 15 residues. Germline V gene lookup returns CDR1 MRHNA and CDR2 SNTAGT. This clone showed up just a few times. Its antigen is as yet unknown. This clonotype was obtained from a female patient aged 40 to 50 who received an allogeneic stem cell transplant from an unrelated donor, was CMV-positive, and had acute GVHD only. Certain T cells may be donor cells from the graft. The sequences come from PBMCs, collected after allogeneic stem cell transplant with posttransplant cyclophosphamide. The chain couples TRBV6-4 to TRBJ2-1, with TRBD2 matching 11 bases. The CDR3 DNA sequence: TGTGCCAGCAGCCCTAGCGGGAGGTACCCCAATGAGCAGTTCTTC. Translating it yields CASSPSGRYPNEQFF.